This T cell receptor (beta chain) is drawn from a study of control samples from healthy donors and cancer patients. Data came from immunoSEQ multiplex PCR; TCRdb stores just in-frame clones and leaves some out. The sample lists fewer than 200,000 clones; 96% were seen once. V was pared by 5 bases and J by 2 bases, with 6 bases between. The CDR3 sequence is 12 residues long. Germline V CDR1 and CDR2: ENHRY, SYGVKD. The chain uses TRBV10-3 and TRBJ1-1, with a weak D call TRBD1 (5 bases). This clonotype was obtained from a woman aged 25 to 39 in good health. Sequences were obtained from blood. CDR3 DNA sequence: TGTGCCATCAGTCAGGGAAACACTGAAGCTTTCTTT. Its translation is CAISQGNTEAFF.